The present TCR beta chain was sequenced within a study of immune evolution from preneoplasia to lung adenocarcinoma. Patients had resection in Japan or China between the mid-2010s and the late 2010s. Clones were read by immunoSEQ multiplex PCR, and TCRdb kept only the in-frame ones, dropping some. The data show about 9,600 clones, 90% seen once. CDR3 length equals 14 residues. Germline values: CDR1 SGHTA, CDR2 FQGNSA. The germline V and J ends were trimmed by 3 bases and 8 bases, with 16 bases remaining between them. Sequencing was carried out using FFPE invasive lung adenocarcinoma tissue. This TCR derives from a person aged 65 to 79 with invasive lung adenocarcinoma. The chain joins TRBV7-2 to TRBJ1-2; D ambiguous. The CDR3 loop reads CASSFISGSRGYTF. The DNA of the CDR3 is TGTGCCAGCAGCTTTATCTCGGGCAGCCGGGGCTACACCTTC.